This TCR beta chain was found in a study of T cells in Graves' hyperthyroidism and ophthalmopathy. Those patients with uncontrolled infection, other autoimmune disease, pregnancy or lactation were excluded. The CDR3 is 15 residues long. Germline V gene data show CDR1 as ENHRY and CDR2 as SYGVKD. V lost 3 bases, J lost 14 bases, and 16 bases stayed unmatched. Template material for amplifying TCR beta CDR3 regions consisted of RNA transcripts. HTBI primers were the set used in a first-round RT-PCR of the TCR CDR3. TCRdb called the multiplex PCR reads again in MiXCR, with one record for every CDR3 protein. The sample lists a few hundred thousand distinct CDR3 sequences; about 43% were seen once.

Specimen: peripheral blood or thyroid tissue (not recorded which). The J gene is TRBJ1-5, the V gene TRBV10-3; 7 nucleotides match TRBD1. The source of this sequence is a young woman with Graves' hyperthyroidism. CDR3 nucleotide sequence: TGTGCCATCAGTGACTATAGCGGGAGAGGGGGCTACGAGCATTTT. Protein product: CAISDYSGRGGYEHF.